This T cell receptor beta chain was captured in a study of a mutant IDH1 vaccine in newly diagnosed glioma. In the study overall: Patients arrived already treated with radiotherapy, temozolomide, or both, most having had both.

The V segment lost 5 bases and the J segment 1 base; nucleotides outside the gene matches: 6. CDR1 is SGHDT, CDR2 YYEEEE, per germline. This CDR3 has 15 amino acids. Comment on this clone: Its antigen is as yet unknown.

The protocol was immunoSEQ multiplex PCR, while the TCRdb copy is restricted to in-frame clones and leaves out a portion. The sample lists 40,000 to 55,000 clones; roughly three quarters were seen once. Study conclusions and caveats: Pseudoprogression seemed unlinked to shifts in top peripheral T cell clonotypes. Around 93% of patients showed vaccine-induced immune responses across multiple MHC alleles.

Time point denoted: week 35, safety follow-up. Topical imiquimod accompanied each vaccine dose, which consisted of 300 ug of mutant IDH1 20-mer peptide. V and J are TRBV5-6 and TRBJ1-2; the match to TRBD1 covers 9 bases. This TCR was sampled from a man aged 35 to 55 with glioma. The sequencing here drew on PBMCs, taken from a glioma patient whose treatment included an IDH1 peptide vaccine. The CDR3 DNA sequence: TGTGCCAGCAGGTTTGGGACAGGGATTAACTATGGCTACACCTTC. It is translated as CASRFGTGINYGYTF.